Following are 16 T cell receptor beta chains from one sample sequenced in a study of blood T cell repertoires in COVID-19. The table came from immunoSEQ multiplex PCR; TCRdb's copy has only in-frame clones and leaves some out. Of about 18,000 clones listed, approximately 91% are singletons. The sample comprised peripheral blood. These receptors originate from a human donor in a cohort sampled during active COVID-19.

This clone was detected only once. The chain carries TRBV5-1 and TRBJ2-5, with 10 positions matching TRBD2. V was pared by 7 bases and J by 5 bases, with 11 bases of the junction left unmatched. CDR1 is SGHRS, CDR2 YFSETQ, per germline. CDR3 length: 15 residues. CDR3 amino acids: CASQDLAGVGETQYF. Written as DNA, the CDR3 is TGCGCCAGCCAAGATCTAGCGGGAGTGGGGGAGACCCAGTACTTC.

This clone was observed a single time. The genes are TRBV27 and TRBJ2-7; D remains ambiguous. Germline V gives CDR1 MNHEY, CDR2 SMNVEV (reference sequence). With 5 bases removed from V and 5 bases from J, the gap between germline ends came to 10 bases. The CDR3 runs to 12 residues. The chain's CDR3 is CASSHQANEQYF. The CDR3 nucleotides are TGTGCCAGCAGTCACCAGGCTAACGAGCAGTACTTC.

The chain couples TRBV7-2 to TRBJ2-7; TRBD2 matches 7 bases. The germline V gene encodes CDR1 SGHTA and CDR2 FQGNSA. The V segment lost 4 bases and the J segment 4 bases; nucleotides outside the gene matches: 13. The CDR3 runs 16 residues. For the CDR3, the DNA is TGTGCCAGCAGCTCATCTGGACGGAGGACTAGATACGAGCAGTACTTC. It yields the protein CASSSSGRRTRYEQYF. Full variable domain (missing parts from reference TRBV7-2 and TRBJ2-7): GAGVSQSPSNKVTEKGKDVELRCDPISGHTALYWYRQSLGQGLEFLIYFQGNSAPDKSGLPSDRFSAERTGGSVSTLTIQRTQQEDSAVYLCASSSSGRRTRYEQYFGPGTRLTVT.

This chain joins TRBV5-5 and TRBJ1-3, with 8 bases aligning to TRBD1. The CDR3 is 14 amino acids. Looked up from germline, CDR1 is SGHKS and CDR2 is YYEKEE (reference sequence). The V gene end was trimmed by 3 bases and the J gene end by 4 bases; junction bases not matched to a gene: 3. The CDR3: CASSSDRAGNTIYF. CDR3 DNA sequence: TGTGCCAGCAGCTCGGACAGGGCAGGAAACACCATATATTTT.

The rearrangement links TRBV5-5 to TRBJ2-1; D ambiguous. The CDR3 is made up of 14 amino acids. Germline-derived CDR1 and CDR2 are SGHKS and YYEKEE (reference sequence). Between the trimmed V and J ends, which lost 6 bases and 2 bases, there was a span of 12 bases. The DNA for the CDR3 is TGTGCCAGCACCCGAATCTCGGCCTACAATGAGCAGTTCTTC. Protein product: CASTRISAYNEQFF.

This rearrangement joins TRBV6-6 to TRBJ2-7, with TRBD2 matching over 13 bases. The CDR3 is 14 residues long. Germline values: CDR1 MNHNY, CDR2 SVGAGI (reference sequence). Unmatched junction bases numbered 4, after V lost 0 bases and J lost 11 bases. Here the CDR3 reads CASSYSTSGRAEYF. The CDR3 nucleotides read TGTGCCAGCAGTTACTCCACTAGCGGGAGGGCGGAGTACTTC.

This clone was seen once. This chain joins TRBV20-1 and TRBJ1-2; 7 bases line up with TRBD1. CDR3 size: 13 residues. CDR1 is DFQATT, CDR2 SNEGSKA, per germline (reference sequence). V shed 3 bases and J 4 bases; nucleotides not matched to a gene: 5. The CDR3 coding sequence is TGCAGTGCTAGTTTAGACAGGGTCTATGGCTACACCTTC. Protein product: CSASLDRVYGYTF.

The chain couples TRBV5-1 to TRBJ1-6, with D unresolved. The V end was cut by 4 bases, the J end by 10 bases, with 27 bases between. From germline, CDR1 is SGHRS and CDR2 YFSETQ. The CDR3 spans 18 residues. This CDR3 reads CASSRTGGRARKGSPLHF. Here the CDR3 DNA reads TGCGCCAGCAGCCGGACTGGAGGGAGGGCTAGGAAGGGATCACCCCTCCACTTT. Drawing the rest from reference TRBV5-1 and TRBJ1-6, the complete variable domain is KAGVTQTPRYLIKTRGQQVTLSCSPISGHRSVSWYQQTPGQGLQFLFEYFSETQRNKGNFPGRFSGRQFSNSRSEMNVSTLELGDSALYLCASSRTGGRARKGSPLHFGNGTRLTVT.

The rearrangement joins TRBV15 to TRBJ2-3; D gene uncertain. This CDR3 has 15 residues. The germline V and J ends were trimmed by 0 bases and 2 bases, with 9 bases remaining between them. Per germline, CDR1 LNHNV and CDR2 YYDKDF (reference sequence). CDR3 nucleotides: TGTGCCACCAGCAGAGATGAGACTTCCACAGATACGCAGTATTTT. It translates to CATSRDETSTDTQYF.

V usage is TRBV9 and J usage is TRBJ1-5; 9 nucleotides line up with TRBD1. The V and J ends lost 9 bases and 7 bases, in that order; junction bases with no gene match: 11. The length of the CDR3 is 14 residues. CDR1 SGDLS and CDR2 YYNGEE come from the germline V gene. The CDR3 DNA is TGTGCCACCAAGGGACAGGGAAGGGGGCAGCCCCAGCATTTT. Translating gives CATKGQGRGQPQHF.

The gene calls are TRBV3-1 (or the pseudogene TRBV3-2) and TRBJ2-1; TRBD2 aligns across 12 bases. The CDR3 spans 16 residues. After removal of 1 base from V and 9 bases from J, the junction contained 7 bases not matched to a gene. Germline-derived CDR1 and CDR2 are LGHDT and YNNKEL (reference sequence). CDR3 bases: TGTGCCAGCAGCCAAGTAAGGCCTAGCGGGGGGGGTGAGCAGTTCTTC. Amino acids: CASSQVRPSGGGEQFF.

The genes are TRBV6-5 and TRBJ2-7; TRBD1 agrees at 8 bases. This CDR3 is 14 amino acids long. Germline V lookup: CDR1 MNHEY, CDR2 SVGAGI. Trimming cost V 6 bases and J 4 bases; bases outside gene matches: 8. The CDR3 spells CASRIGQGAYEQYF. CDR3 DNA sequence: TGTGCCAGCAGGATTGGACAGGGTGCGTACGAGCAGTACTTC.

This rearrangement joins TRBV28 to TRBJ1-2, with TRBD1 matching over 7 bases. From germline, CDR1 is MDHEN and CDR2 SYDVKM. The CDR3 loop spans 17 amino acids. The trim removed 6 bases at V and 2 bases at J, leaving 15 bases unmatched. The CDR3 sequence is CASSSEGQPISNYGYTF. The CDR3, as DNA: TGTGCCAGCAGCTCAGAGGGACAGCCTATTTCAAACTATGGCTACACCTTC.

This sequence joins TRBV30 and TRBJ2-7; no definite D call. The CDR3 spans 11 residues. The germline V and J ends were trimmed by 5 bases and 2 bases, with 7 bases remaining between them. Germline loops: CDR1 GTSNPN, CDR2 SVGIG (reference sequence). CDR3: CAWSPPYEQYF. The DNA of the CDR3 is TGTGCCTGGTCTCCCCCCTACGAGCAGTACTTC.

J is TRBJ2-1 and V is TRBV4-1, with 8 bases fitting TRBD2. Germline V CDR1 and CDR2: MGHRA, YSYEKL. The V gene end was trimmed by 8 bases and the J gene end by 3 bases; junction bases not matched to a gene: 6. The CDR3 is 14 amino acids. Here the CDR3 DNA reads TGCGCCAGCCGACACGGGGGGGTCTACAATGAGCAGTTCTTC. It translates to CASRHGGVYNEQFF.

CDR3 loop: CASSLSNQPQHF. The DNA of the CDR3 is TGTGCCAGCAGTCTTAGCAATCAGCCCCAGCATTTT. The V call is TRBV6-5, the J call TRBJ1-5, with D unresolved. V lost 5 bases and J lost 0, with 2 bases in between. The CDR3 runs to 12 residues. Germline V CDR1 and CDR2: MNHEY, SVGAGI.